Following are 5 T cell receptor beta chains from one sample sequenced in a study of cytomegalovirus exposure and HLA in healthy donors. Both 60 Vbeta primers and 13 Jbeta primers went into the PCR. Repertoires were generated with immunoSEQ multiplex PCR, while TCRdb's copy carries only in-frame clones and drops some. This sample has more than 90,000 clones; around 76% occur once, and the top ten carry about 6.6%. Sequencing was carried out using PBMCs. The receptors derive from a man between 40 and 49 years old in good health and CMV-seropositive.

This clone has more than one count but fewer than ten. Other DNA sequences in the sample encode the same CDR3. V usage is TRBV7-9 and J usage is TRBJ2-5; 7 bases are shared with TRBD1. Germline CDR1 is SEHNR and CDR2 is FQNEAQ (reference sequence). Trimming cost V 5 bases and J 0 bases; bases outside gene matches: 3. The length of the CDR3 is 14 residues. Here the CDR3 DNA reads TGTGCCAGCAGCGGAGACAGGGACCAAGAGACCCAGTACTTC. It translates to CASSGDRDQETQYF.

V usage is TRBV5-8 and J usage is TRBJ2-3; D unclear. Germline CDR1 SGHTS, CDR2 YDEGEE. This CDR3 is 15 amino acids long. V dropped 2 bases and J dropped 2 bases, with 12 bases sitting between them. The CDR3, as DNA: TGTGCCAGCAGCTTCCGTGGGCAACCCACAGATACGCAGTATTTT. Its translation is CASSFRGQPTDTQYF.

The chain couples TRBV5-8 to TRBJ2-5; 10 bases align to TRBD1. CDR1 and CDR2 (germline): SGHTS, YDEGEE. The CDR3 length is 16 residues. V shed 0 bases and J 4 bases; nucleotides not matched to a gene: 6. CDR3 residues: CASSLGQGAYGETQYF. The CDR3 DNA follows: TGTGCCAGCAGCTTGGGACAGGGGGCATACGGAGAGACCCAGTACTTC.

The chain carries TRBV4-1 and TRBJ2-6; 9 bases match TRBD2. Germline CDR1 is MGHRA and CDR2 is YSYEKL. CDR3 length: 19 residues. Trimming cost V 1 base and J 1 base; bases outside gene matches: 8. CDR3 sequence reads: CASSQVVAGVPSGANVLTF. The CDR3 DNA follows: TGCGCCAGCAGCCAAGTCGTAGCGGGGGTACCGTCTGGGGCCAACGTCCTGACTTTC.

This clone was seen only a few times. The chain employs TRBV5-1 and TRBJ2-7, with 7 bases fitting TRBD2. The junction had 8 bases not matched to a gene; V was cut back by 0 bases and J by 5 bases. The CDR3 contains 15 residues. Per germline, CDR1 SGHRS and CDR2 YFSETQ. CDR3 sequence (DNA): TGCGCCAGCAGCTTGGACGTGGGAGGGTTCAACGAGCAGTACTTC. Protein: CASSLDVGGFNEQYF.